Shown below are 18 T cell receptor beta chains from a single sample sequenced in a study of T cell repertoires in ileal Crohn's disease. TCRdb's table, derived via immunoSEQ multiplex PCR, lists solely in-frame clones and lacks some. This table has roughly 30,000 clones, about 80% appearing once. Sequenced input: ileal tissue. Receptor source: an adult with Crohn's disease.

The V gene is TRBV11-1, the J gene TRBJ1-1; tentative D call: TRBD1 (5 bases). The germline gives CDR1 SGHAT, CDR2 FQDESV (reference sequence). The CDR3 is 14 residues long. V lost 5 bases and J 1 base, leaving 11 bases between the germline ends. In DNA form, the CDR3 reads TGTGCCAGCAGCGGCAGGGTATGGAACACTGAAGCTTTCTTT. Translation gives CASSGRVWNTEAFF. The full variable domain, its missing parts supplied by reference TRBV11-1 and TRBJ1-1, is EAEVAQSPRYKITEKSQAVAFWCDPISGHATLYWYRQILGQGPELLVQFQDESVVDDSQLPKDRFSAERLKGVDSTLKIQPAELGDSAMYLCASSGRVWNTEAFFGQGTRLTVV.

The chain uses TRBV6-6 and TRBJ1-5; no firm D call. CDR1 is MNHNY, CDR2 SVGAGI, per germline (reference sequence). The ends were cut back, 5 bases at V and 0 bases at J, with 2 bases in the middle. The CDR3 contains 12 residues. CDR3 sequence: CASSLSNQPQHF. CDR3 nucleotides: TGTGCCAGCAGTCTTAGCAATCAGCCCCAGCATTTT.

The CDR3 nucleotides read TGTGCCAGCAGTCCGGGGGGGCCAGATACGCAGTATTTT. This codes for CASSPGGPDTQYF. The chain links TRBV7-9 to TRBJ2-3, with 8 bases lining up with TRBD2. Germline-derived CDR1 and CDR2 are SEHNR and FQNEAQ (reference sequence). V shed 6 bases, J shed 4 bases, and the junction held 3 bases outside the gene matches. This CDR3 region has 13 residues.

The chain couples TRBV30 to TRBJ2-7, with 7 bases that match TRBD2. The V segment lost 0 bases and the J segment 2 bases; nucleotides outside the gene matches: 7. The CDR3 contains 15 residues. Germline CDR1 GTSNPN, CDR2 SVGIG (reference sequence). CDR3 sequence (DNA): TGTGCCTGGAGTGTATGGGGAGGGACGGCCTACGAGCAGTACTTC. It codes for CAWSVWGGTAYEQYF.

The V and J genes are TRBV11-2 and TRBJ2-3; 9 bases are shared with TRBD1. The CDR3 extends over 15 amino acids. In germline, CDR1 is SGHAT, CDR2 FQNNGV. With 5 bases clipped from V and 2 bases from J, the junction kept 5 bases outside the gene matches. Here the CDR3 DNA reads TGTGCCAGCAGCCCCGGGACAGGGACCACAGATACGCAGTATTTT. This translates into CASSPGTGTTDTQYF.

This clone appeared a single time. The gene calls are TRBV7-2 and TRBJ2-5; the D gene is possibly TRBD1 (6 bases). CDR1 SGHTA and CDR2 FQGNSA come from the germline V gene. Trimming took 1 base from V and 4 from J, leaving 16 bases between them. The CDR3 has 16 residues. The CDR3: CASSLESQGTGETQYF. DNA of the CDR3: TGTGCCAGCAGCTTAGAGTCGCAGGGGACCGGAGAGACCCAGTACTTC.

V usage is TRBV7-2 and J usage is TRBJ2-2; D uncertain. CDR1 and CDR2 (germline): SGHTA, FQGNSA. V lost 3 bases, J lost 2 bases, and 7 bases lay in between. The CDR3 totals 14 residues. The CDR3, as DNA: TGTGCCAGCAGCTTGCAGATCAACACCGGGGAGCTGTTTTTT. Translation: CASSLQINTGELFF.

The V and J genes are TRBV7-2 and TRBJ2-6, with TRBD2 identical over 9 bases. Germline V CDR1 and CDR2: SGHTA, FQGNSA. The CDR3 consists of 19 residues. V lost 1 base, J lost 2 bases, and 9 bases stayed unmatched. The DNA for the CDR3 is TGTGCCAGCAGCTTAGTCCCGCTAGCGGGGTGGGCTGGGGCCAACGTCCTGACTTTC. Residues: CASSLVPLAGWAGANVLTF.

The chain carries TRBV10-3 and TRBJ2-7, with D perhaps TRBD1 (5 bases). The CDR3 extends over 13 amino acids. CDR1 is ENHRY, CDR2 SYGVKD, per germline. Trimming cost V 2 bases and J 2 bases, with 7 bases left between them. The CDR3 DNA follows: TGTGCCATCAGTGAGAGGGGTACCTACGAGCAGTACTTC. Encoded protein: CAISERGTYEQYF.

The V and J genes are TRBV2 and TRBJ2-2; TRBD2 aligns across 11 bases. Germline-derived CDR1 and CDR2 are SNHLY and FYNNEI. This CDR3 is 15 amino acids long. Unmatched junction bases numbered 4, after V lost 7 bases and J lost 3 bases. The CDR3 loop reads CASKQLAGDTGELFF. The CDR3 DNA reads TGTGCCAGCAAACAACTAGCGGGGGACACCGGGGAGCTGTTTTTT.

For this clone: The junction departs from germline at one end; a sequencing error may be responsible. CDR3: CAWSRTENRPQHF. The CDR3 DNA reads as TGTGCCTGGAGTAGGACAGAGAATCGGCCCCAGCATTTT. This chain uses TRBV30 with TRBJ1-5; tentatively, D is TRBD1 (6 bases). CDR1 and CDR2 (germline): GTSNPN, SVGIG (reference sequence). There are 13 residues in the CDR3.

The chain has TRBV4-1 and TRBJ1-3, with a weak D call TRBD1 (6 bases). Deletions cut 1 base from V and 4 bases from J, with 11 bases between. This CDR3 comprises 15 residues. Germline V gives CDR1 MGHRA, CDR2 YSYEKL. The CDR3, as DNA: TGCGCCAGCAGCCAAGGTCGGACAGTAGGAAACACCATATATTTT. It encodes CASSQGRTVGNTIYF.

The V and J genes are TRBV9 and TRBJ2-7; tentative D call: TRBD1 (5 bases). The CDR3 sequence is 14 residues long. Germline CDR1 SGDLS, CDR2 YYNGEE. With 0 bases removed from V and 1 base from J, the gap between germline ends came to 8 bases. The CDR3 nucleotides are TGTGCCAGCAGCGTAGCAGGGCGATCCTACGAGCAGTACTTC. Translation gives CASSVAGRSYEQYF.

As concerns this clone: Other DNA sequences of this sample code for an identical CDR3. The V gene is TRBV30, the J gene TRBJ2-1; a weak D match, TRBD2 (6 bases). The length of the CDR3 is 13 residues. V shed 0 bases and J shed 6 bases, with 9 bases lying between them. The germline CDR1 and CDR2 sequences are GTSNPN and SVGIG (reference sequence). CDR3 in DNA: TGTGCCTGGAGTGTAGGCGGGATCAATGAGCAGTTCTTC. Its protein is CAWSVGGINEQFF.

This chain uses TRBV19 with TRBJ2-7; D unresolved. Germline assignment: CDR1 LNHDA and CDR2 SQIVND (reference sequence). V gave up 4 bases and J gave up 2 bases, with 9 bases separating them. This CDR3 comprises 13 residues. The CDR3 loop reads CASSTLPPYEQYF. The CDR3 nucleotides are TGTGCCAGTAGTACCCTTCCTCCCTACGAGCAGTACTTC.

This chain links TRBV28 with TRBJ2-7, with 7 bases that match TRBD2. The germline V gene encodes CDR1 MDHEN and CDR2 SYDVKM. The CDR3 sequence is 17 residues long. V was clipped by 6 bases and J by 2 bases; unmatched bases: 16. CDR3 DNA: TGTGCCAGCAGATCGCAACAAGCGGGACTACTCCCCTACGAGCAGTACTTC. Translated: CASRSQQAGLLPYEQYF.

The chain is built from TRBV23-1 and TRBJ2-7; tentative D call: TRBD2 (7 bases). TRBV23-1 is marked as an open reading frame, function uncertain. This CDR3 contains 12 residues. The ends were cut back, 11 bases at V and 2 bases at J, with 13 bases in the middle. The CDR3 bases are TGCGCCTCACCGGGGGGCCCCTACGAGCAGTACTTC. Its translation: CASPGGPYEQYF.

This rearrangement joins TRBV28 to TRBJ1-5; 7 positions match TRBD1. Germline CDR1 reads MDHEN; CDR2 reads SYDVKM. The junction had 4 bases not matched to a gene; V was cut back by 6 bases and J by 2 bases. The CDR3 spans 14 residues. CDR3 sequence (DNA): TGTGCCAGCAGCGACAGGGTCCGCAATCAGCCCCAGCATTTT. Translated, it gives CASSDRVRNQPQHF.